The source of this TCR beta chain is a study of CD8 T cells in Susac syndrome. The overall study: When blood was drawn, patients with Susac syndrome were on intravenous immunoglobulin alone, on corticosteroids, or therapy-naive.

This CDR3 region has 11 residues. Germline CDR1 and CDR2: SQVTM and ANQGSEA. The V end lost 5 bases, the J end lost 2 bases, and 7 bases lay between the germline ends. RNA amounts of 0.5 to 1 ug underwent reverse transcription with random hexamers. TCRdb processed the immunoSEQ multiplex PCR reads anew with MiXCR; each CDR3 protein has one entry. The sample records about 120,000 distinct CDR3 sequences, 96% being singletons. The sequencing input was CD4+ T cells from PBMCs. This sequence was found in a human donor with Susac syndrome. J is TRBJ2-7 and V is TRBV29-1; D is uncertain. DNA for the CDR3: TGCAGCGTTCCGGGCACCTACGAGCAGTACTTC. This sequence encodes CSVPGTYEQYF.